This TCR beta chain derives from a study of identical twins. Study findings and constraints: It was out-of-frame TCR alpha sharing in monozygotic twins that models underestimated.

TCRdb re-called the 5' RACE reads through MiXCR, storing one row per CDR3 protein. The table has roughly 720,000 distinct CDR3 sequences, about 20% seen once. On this clonotype itself: Antigen: not known.

Germline-derived CDR1 and CDR2 are DFQATT and SNEGSKA (reference sequence). The V end lost 6 bases, the J end lost 2 bases, and 13 bases lay between the germline ends. The CDR3 consists of 13 residues. The sample was also linked to a second study, of T cells expressing NK-cell markers. From that report: Sequenced donors, eight in total, included seven who were HCMV-seropositive and one who was seronegative. In several experiments, sorting was confined to alpha-beta TCR T cells through use of an anti-gamma-delta TCR antibody.

The source is a woman younger than 35 in good health. Sequences were obtained from PBMCs. V is TRBV20-1 and J is TRBJ1-2; possible D gene TRBD1, 6 bases. In DNA, the CDR3 is TGCAGTGCACGGACAGAACTCAACTATGGCTACACCTTC. Its protein product is CSARTELNYGYTF.